Listed below are T cell receptor beta chains from one sample, sequenced in a study of CD8 T cells in ankylosing spondylitis. Using its own MiXCR run on the 5' RACE reads, TCRdb lists one record per CDR3 protein. This table holds almost 400,000 distinct CDR3 sequences, approximately 20% found once. The specimen was blood, either unsorted or a sorted T cell fraction (not recorded which). All receptors derive from a male donor with ankylosing spondylitis. Each CDR3 is given with its conserved first and last residue. Only some rows state a clone size, as once, few, many or a class for expanded clones.

>15|TRBV20-1|TRBJ2-1|few
CSAQTRDRDYNEQFF
>15|TRBV5-4|TRBJ2-1|few
CASSPPLALYNEQFF
>13|TRBV18|TRBJ2-7|.
CASSPPVQGWQYF
>17|TRBV20-1|TRBJ2-1|.
CSATQIRTSGRIHEQFF
>13|TRBV20-1|TRBJ2-7|many
CSASDRDLYEQYF
>14|TRBV6-5|TRBJ2-7|few
CASSYSRNRYEQYF
>15|TRBV24-1|TRBJ2-2|few
CATSPGLLNTGELFF
>15|TRBV5-1|TRBJ1-5|many
CASSPGDRALQPQHF
>13|TRBV24-1|TRBJ1-1|.
CATSCRVITEAFF
>15|TRBV4-3|TRBJ1-5|few
CASSQTRQVVQPQHF
>18|TRBV29-1|TRBJ2-1|few
CSVNGLAGGPRSYNEQFF
>11|TRBV5-1|TRBJ2-1|many
CASSPQSEQFF
>15|TRBV12-3/TRBV12-4|TRBJ2-1|few
CASSLRTQGYNEQFF
>16|TRBV6-1|TRBJ2-3|few
CASSHPGLASTDTQYF
>17|TRBV11-2|TRBJ2-3|.
CASSLGVTRVGSDTQYF
>17|TRBV24-1|TRBJ2-7|.
CATSEDPGQRKSYEQYF
>13|TRBV29-1|TRBJ2-5|many
CSVAGSFQETQYF
>21|TRBV21-1|TRBJ2-2|few
CASSNHRTSGRTLSNTGELFF
>14|TRBV7-6|TRBJ2-7|few
CASSLGGKDYEQYF
>14|TRBV20-1|TRBJ2-4|.
CSAEPGLAKNIQYF
>14|TRBV28|TRBJ1-5|.
CASRQQGDAQPQHF
>14|TRBV6-1|TRBJ2-5|.
CASKTGGRGETQYF
>13|TRBV29-1|TRBJ2-1|few
CSVDGELENEQFF
>13|TRBV10-3|TRBJ2-2|.
CAISESAAGELFF
>15|TRBV7-3|TRBJ2-2|many
CASSLLAGVPGELFF
>16|TRBV9|TRBJ2-3|.
CASSVGASGITDTQYF
>10|TRBV20-1|TRBJ1-5|.
CSAGREPQHF
>13|TRBV12-3/TRBV12-4|TRBJ1-5|many
CASHPFGNQPQHF
>16|TRBV29-1|TRBJ2-1|few
CSVLQTGTGGYNEQFF
>16|TRBV6-2/TRBV6-3|TRBJ2-1|.
CASRNSGGSSYNEQFF
>14|TRBV2|TRBJ1-2|few
CASSPRGTAYGYTF
>15|TRBV7-2|TRBJ2-7|.
CASSLDLEAYYEQYF
>15|TRBV27|TRBJ1-4|.
CASRILQVPNEKLFF
>16|TRBV5-1|TRBJ2-1|.
CASSPEEGRSYNEQFF
>13|TRBV25-1|TRBJ1-3|.
CASSRHSGNTIYF
>16|TRBV29-1|TRBJ2-1|.
CSVEGGSWTVYNEQFF
>13|TRBV7-3|TRBJ2-5|few
CASSPQTQETQYF
>17|TRBV5-1|TRBJ1-2|few
CASSLALPTLRQGGYTF
>17|TRBV4-1|TRBJ2-1|few
CASSQRGYRGSYNEQFF
>14|TRBV7-9|TRBJ2-7|.
CASSTASGPYEQYF
>15|TRBV5-1|TRBJ2-3|few
CASRAGQQHTDTQYF
>16|TRBV14|TRBJ2-7|.
CASSQVAPGGSYEQYF
>14|TRBV5-1|TRBJ1-1|few
CASSLRGVNAEAFF
>15|TRBV7-2|TRBJ2-2|.
CASSVPNLVSGELFF
>13|TRBV24-1|TRBJ1-4|.
CATRGTDHEKLFF
>15|TRBV7-2|TRBJ2-7|many
CASSFLAGETYEQYF
>14|TRBV12-3/TRBV12-4|TRBJ2-3|many
CASSPWGGTDTQYF
>15|TRBV7-8|TRBJ2-3|.
CASSQTSGYEDTQYF
>15|TRBV4-2|TRBJ2-7|few
CASSPTGSRLGEQYF
>16|TRBV5-1|TRBJ2-6|few
CASSALQGPGANVLTF
>16|TRBV4-1|TRBJ2-2|.
CASSRGVGGSAGELFF
>16|TRBV6-1|TRBJ2-1|.
CASKGVQGDLYNEQFF
>14|TRBV6-5|TRBJ2-7|.
CASSYDGADSEQYF
>13|TRBV18|TRBJ2-7|.
CASSPLDEGKQYF
>15|TRBV10-3|TRBJ2-5|.
CAISGTSGRIETQYF